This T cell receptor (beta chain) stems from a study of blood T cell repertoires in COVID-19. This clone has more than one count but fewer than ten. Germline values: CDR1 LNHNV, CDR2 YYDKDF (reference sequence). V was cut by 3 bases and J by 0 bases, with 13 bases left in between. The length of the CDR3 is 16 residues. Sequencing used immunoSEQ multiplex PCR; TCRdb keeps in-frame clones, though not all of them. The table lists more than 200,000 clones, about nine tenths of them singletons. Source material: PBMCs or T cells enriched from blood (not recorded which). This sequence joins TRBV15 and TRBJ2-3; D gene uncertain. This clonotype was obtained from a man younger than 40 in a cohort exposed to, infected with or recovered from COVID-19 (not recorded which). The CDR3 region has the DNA TGTGCCACCAGCAGGTCCCCGAGTCGTAGCACAGATACGCAGTATTTT. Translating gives CATSRSPSRSTDTQYF.